This T cell receptor beta chain was captured in a study of shared clonotypes between healthy human individuals. Study-level information: Two women and a few men aged 18 to 49 served as donors.

Worth noting for this clone: This same CDR3 is encoded by further DNA sequences in the sample.

The method was immunoSEQ multiplex PCR; TCRdb's version includes in-frame clones alone and lacks a portion of them. This repertoire shows about 2.4 million clones, 85% to 95% found once; its top ten account for about 0.13%. The CDR3 has 15 residues. Trimming took off 6 bases at V and 9 bases at J, with 22 bases between the two ends. Germline-derived CDR1 and CDR2 are MGHDK and SYGVNS. The sample was naive CD4+ T cells sorted from blood. Subset reported: CD45RA+ positively selected. The TCR originated in a man between 18 and 29 years old in good health. J is TRBJ2-3 and V is TRBV25-1; TRBD2 might be the D (5 bases). The CDR3 bases are TGTGCCAGCAGCGTGGGAGCCAGCAATAGCGACACGCAGTATTTT. Amino acids: CASSVGASNSDTQYF.